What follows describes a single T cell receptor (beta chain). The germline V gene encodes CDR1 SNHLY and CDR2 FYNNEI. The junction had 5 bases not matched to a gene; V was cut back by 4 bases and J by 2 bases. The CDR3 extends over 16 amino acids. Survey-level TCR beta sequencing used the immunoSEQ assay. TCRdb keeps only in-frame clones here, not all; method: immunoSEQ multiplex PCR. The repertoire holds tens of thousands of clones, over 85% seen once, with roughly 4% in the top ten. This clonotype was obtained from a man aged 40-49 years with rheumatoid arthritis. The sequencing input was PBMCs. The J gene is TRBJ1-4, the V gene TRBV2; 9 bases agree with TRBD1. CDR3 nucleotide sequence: TGTGCCAGCAGTGGGGACAGGGTAGGCACTAATGAAAAACTGTTTTTT. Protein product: CASSGDRVGTNEKLFF.